This T cell receptor beta chain was obtained from a study of early T cells in non-severe SARS-CoV-2 infection. Turning to the study itself: The input, bulk RNA from unsorted whole blood, was sequenced, and chains were unpaired. Study conclusions and caveats: There was a bias toward anti-spike CD8 responses in VDJdb matching, which missed private and CD4 specificities.

This CDR3 region has 12 residues. Trimming left V 10 bases short and J 5 bases short, with 15 bases between. The V gene's germline CDR1 is MNHEY and CDR2 SVGEGT. Attachment of unique molecular identifiers to individual cDNA molecules was performed. TCRdb re-analysed the 5' RACE reads in MiXCR, keeping a single row per CDR3 protein. The sample holds roughly 58,000 distinct CDR3 sequences, about an eighth seen once. This clonotype appeared many times. Its antigen is unidentified. The gene calls are TRBV6-2 or TRBV6-3 and TRBJ2-7; no clear D. The origin of this receptor is an adult who was a healthcare worker with PCR-confirmed SARS-CoV-2 infection or an uninfected control (not recorded which). The sequenced material came from whole blood. This CDR3 reads CATSVAENEQYF. CDR3 in DNA: TGTGCCACCTCAGTGGCGGAAAACGAGCAGTACTTC.